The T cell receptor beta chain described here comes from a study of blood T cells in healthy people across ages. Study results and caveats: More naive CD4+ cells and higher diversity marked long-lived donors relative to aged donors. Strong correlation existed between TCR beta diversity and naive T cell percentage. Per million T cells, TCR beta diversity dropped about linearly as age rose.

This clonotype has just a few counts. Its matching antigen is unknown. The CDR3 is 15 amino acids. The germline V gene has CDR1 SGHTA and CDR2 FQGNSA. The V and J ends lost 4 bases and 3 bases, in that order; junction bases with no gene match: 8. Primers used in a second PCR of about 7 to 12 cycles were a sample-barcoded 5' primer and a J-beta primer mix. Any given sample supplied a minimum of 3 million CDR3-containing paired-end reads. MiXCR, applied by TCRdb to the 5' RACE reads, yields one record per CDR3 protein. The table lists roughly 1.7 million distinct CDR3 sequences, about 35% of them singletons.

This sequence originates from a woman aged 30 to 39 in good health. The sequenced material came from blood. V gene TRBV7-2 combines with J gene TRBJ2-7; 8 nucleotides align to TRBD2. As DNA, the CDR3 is TGTGCCAGCAGCTCCGGGGGGGCCCTACGCTACGAGCAGTACTTC. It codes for CASSSGGALRYEQYF.